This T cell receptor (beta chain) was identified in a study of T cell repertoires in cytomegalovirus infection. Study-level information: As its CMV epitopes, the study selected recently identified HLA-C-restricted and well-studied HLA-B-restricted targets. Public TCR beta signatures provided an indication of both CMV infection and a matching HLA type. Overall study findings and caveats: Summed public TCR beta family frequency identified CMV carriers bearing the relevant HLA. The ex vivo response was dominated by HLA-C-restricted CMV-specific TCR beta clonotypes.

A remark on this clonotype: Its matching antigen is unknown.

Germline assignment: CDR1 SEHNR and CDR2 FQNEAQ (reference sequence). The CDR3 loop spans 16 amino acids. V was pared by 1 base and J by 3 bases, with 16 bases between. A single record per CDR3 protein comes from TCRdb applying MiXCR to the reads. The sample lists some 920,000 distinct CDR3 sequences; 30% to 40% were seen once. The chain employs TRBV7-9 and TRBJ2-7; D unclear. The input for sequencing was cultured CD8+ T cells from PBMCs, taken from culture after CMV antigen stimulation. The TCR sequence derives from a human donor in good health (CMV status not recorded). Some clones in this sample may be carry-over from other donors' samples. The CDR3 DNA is TGTGCCAGCAGCTTAGGTAAACGACTCGGTCGCTACGAGCAGTACTTC. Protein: CASSLGKRLGRYEQYF.